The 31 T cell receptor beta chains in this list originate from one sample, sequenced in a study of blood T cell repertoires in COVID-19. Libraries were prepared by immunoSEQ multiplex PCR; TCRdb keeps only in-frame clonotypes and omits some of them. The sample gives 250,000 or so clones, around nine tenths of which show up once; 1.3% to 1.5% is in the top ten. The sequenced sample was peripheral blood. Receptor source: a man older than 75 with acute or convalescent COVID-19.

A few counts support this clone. The CDR3 loop is CASSQNSGRNEQFF. The CDR3, as DNA: TGTGCCAGCAGTCAAAATTCAGGGCGGAATGAGCAGTTCTTC. V usage is TRBV6-2 or TRBV6-3 and J usage is TRBJ2-1, with D possibly matching TRBD1 (5 bases). Germline V gene data show CDR1 as MNHEY and CDR2 as SVGEGT. The CDR3 has 14 amino acids. Between the trimmed V and J ends, which lost 5 bases and 7 bases, there was a span of 15 bases.

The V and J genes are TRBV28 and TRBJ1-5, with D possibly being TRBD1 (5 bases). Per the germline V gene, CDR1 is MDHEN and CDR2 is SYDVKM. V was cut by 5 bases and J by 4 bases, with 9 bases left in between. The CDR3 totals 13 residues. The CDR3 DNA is TGTGCCAGCAGTCGGGGGGTTAATCAGCCCCAGCATTTT. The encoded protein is CASSRGVNQPQHF.

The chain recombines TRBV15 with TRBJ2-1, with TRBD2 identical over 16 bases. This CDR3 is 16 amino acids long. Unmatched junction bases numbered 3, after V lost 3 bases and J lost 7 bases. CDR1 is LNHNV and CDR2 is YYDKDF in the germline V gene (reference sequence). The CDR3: CATSRGLAGGYNEQFF. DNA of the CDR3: TGTGCCACCAGCAGGGGACTAGCGGGAGGGTATAATGAGCAGTTCTTC.

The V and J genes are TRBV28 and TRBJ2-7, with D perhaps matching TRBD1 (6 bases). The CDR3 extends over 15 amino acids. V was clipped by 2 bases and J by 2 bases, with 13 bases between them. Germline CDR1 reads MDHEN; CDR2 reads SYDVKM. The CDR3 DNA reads TGTGCCAGCAGTTTAAGGGGGATGGGTACCTACGAGCAGTACTTC. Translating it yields CASSLRGMGTYEQYF.

The CDR3 here is CASSPFCGRYNEQFF. The CDR3 nucleotides read TGTGCCAGCAGCCCCTTTTGCGGGCGCTACAATGAGCAGTTCTTC. V and J are TRBV21-1 and TRBJ2-1; TRBD2 is the table's D call, not checked against the DNA. TRBV21-1 corresponds to a pseudogene. The CDR3 extends over 15 amino acids.

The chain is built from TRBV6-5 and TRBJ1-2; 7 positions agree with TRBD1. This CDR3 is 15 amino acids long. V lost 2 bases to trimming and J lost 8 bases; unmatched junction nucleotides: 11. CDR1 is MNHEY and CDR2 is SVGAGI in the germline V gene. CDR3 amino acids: CASSYTPGQVGGYTF. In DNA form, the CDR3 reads TGTGCCAGCAGTTACACCCCAGGACAGGTCGGCGGCTACACCTTC.

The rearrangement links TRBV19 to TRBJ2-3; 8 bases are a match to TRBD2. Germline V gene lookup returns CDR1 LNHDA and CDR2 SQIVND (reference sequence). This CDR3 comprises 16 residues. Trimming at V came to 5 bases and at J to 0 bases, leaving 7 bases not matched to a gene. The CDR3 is CASSPIERGSTDTQYF. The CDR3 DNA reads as TGTGCCAGTAGTCCAATTGAGCGGGGGAGCACAGATACGCAGTATTTT.

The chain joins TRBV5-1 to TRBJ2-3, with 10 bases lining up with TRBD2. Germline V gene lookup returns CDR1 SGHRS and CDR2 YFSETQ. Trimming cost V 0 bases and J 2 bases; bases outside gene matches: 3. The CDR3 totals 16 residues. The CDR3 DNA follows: TGCGCCAGCAGCTTGGGACTAGCGGGTACCACAGATACGCAGTATTTT. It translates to CASSLGLAGTTDTQYF.

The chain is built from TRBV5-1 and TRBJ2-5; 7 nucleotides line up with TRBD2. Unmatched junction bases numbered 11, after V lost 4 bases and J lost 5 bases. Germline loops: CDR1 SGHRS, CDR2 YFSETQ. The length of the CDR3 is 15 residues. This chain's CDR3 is CASSVRGLVGETQYF. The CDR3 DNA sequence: TGCGCCAGCAGCGTCCGTGGACTAGTCGGGGAGACCCAGTACTTC.

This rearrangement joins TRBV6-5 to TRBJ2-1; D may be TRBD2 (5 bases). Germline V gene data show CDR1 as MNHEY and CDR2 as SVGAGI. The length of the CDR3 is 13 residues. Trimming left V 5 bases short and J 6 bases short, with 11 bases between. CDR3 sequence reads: CASSRPGSNEQFF. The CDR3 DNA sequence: TGTGCCAGCAGTCGTCCGGGGTCCAATGAGCAGTTCTTC.

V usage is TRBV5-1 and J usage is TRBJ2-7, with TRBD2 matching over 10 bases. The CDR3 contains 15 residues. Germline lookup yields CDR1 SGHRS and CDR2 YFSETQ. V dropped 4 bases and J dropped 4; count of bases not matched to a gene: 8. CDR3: CASSLEPSGSYEQYF. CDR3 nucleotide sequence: TGCGCCAGCAGCCTAGAGCCTAGCGGGAGTTACGAGCAGTACTTC.

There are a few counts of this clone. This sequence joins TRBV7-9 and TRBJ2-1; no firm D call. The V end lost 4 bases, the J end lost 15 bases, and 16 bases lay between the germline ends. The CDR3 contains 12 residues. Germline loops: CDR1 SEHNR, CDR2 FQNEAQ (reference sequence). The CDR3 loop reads CASSSPTIMRFF. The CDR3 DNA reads TGTGCCAGCAGCTCACCTACGATTATGCGGTTCTTC. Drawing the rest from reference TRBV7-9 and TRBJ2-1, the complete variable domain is DTGVSQNPRHKITKRGQNVTFRCDPISEHNRLYWYRQTLGQGPEFLTYFQNEAQLEKSRLLSDRFSAERPKGSFSTLEIQRTEQGDSAMYLCASSSPTIMRFFGPGTRLTVL.

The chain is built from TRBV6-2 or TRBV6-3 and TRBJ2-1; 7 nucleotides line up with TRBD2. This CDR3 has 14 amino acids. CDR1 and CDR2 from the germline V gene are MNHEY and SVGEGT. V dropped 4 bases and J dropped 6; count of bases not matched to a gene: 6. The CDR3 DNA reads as TGTGCCAGCAGTTTCCGGGACTACCTCAATGAGCAGTTCTTC. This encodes CASSFRDYLNEQFF.

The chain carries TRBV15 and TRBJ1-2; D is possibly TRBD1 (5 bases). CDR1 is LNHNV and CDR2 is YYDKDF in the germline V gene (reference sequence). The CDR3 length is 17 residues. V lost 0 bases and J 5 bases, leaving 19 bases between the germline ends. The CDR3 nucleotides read TGTGCCACCAGCAGAGATTATGGTGGGGCTATCGGTTATGGCTACACCTTC. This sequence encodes CATSRDYGGAIGYGYTF. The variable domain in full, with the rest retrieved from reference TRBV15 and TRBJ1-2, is DAMVIQNPRYQVTQFGKPVTLSCSQTLNHNVMYWYQQKSSQAPKLLFHYYDKDFNNEADTPDNFQSRRPNTSFCFLDIRSPGLGDTAMYLCATSRDYGGAIGYGYTFGSGTRLTVV.

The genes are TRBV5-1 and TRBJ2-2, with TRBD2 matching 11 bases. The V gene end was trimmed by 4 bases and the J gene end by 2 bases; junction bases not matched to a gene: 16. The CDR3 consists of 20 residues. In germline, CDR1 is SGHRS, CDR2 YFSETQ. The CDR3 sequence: CASSRTPPSGRSGNTGELFF. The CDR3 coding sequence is TGCGCCAGCAGCCGCACCCCTCCTAGCGGGAGGAGTGGTAACACCGGGGAGCTGTTTTTT.

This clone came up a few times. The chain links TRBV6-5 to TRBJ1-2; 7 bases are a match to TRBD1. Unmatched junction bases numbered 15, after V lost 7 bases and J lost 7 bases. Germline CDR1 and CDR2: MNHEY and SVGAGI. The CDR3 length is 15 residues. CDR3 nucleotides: TGTGCCAGCATCAGAAGGGGAACAGGGGCACTTGGCTACACCTTC. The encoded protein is CASIRRGTGALGYTF.

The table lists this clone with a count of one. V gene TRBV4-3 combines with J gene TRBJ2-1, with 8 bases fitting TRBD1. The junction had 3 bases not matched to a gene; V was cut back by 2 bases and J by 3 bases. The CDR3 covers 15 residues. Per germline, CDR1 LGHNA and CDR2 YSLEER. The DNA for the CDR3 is TGCGCCAGCAGCCAAACGACAGGGGTCTACAATGAGCAGTTCTTC. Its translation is CASSQTTGVYNEQFF.

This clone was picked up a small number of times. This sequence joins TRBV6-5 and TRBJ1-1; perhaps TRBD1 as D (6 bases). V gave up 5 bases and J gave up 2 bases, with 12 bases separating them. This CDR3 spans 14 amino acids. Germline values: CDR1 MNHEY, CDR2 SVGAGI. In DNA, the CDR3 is TGTGCCAGCAGTCCCAACAGGGTTAACACTGAAGCTTTCTTT. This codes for CASSPNRVNTEAFF.

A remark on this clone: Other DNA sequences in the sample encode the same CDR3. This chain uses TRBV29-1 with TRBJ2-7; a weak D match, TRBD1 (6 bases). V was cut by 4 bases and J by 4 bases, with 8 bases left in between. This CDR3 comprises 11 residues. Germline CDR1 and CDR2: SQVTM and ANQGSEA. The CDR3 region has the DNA TGCAGCGTTGCCAGGGGATACGAGCAGTACTTC. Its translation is CSVARGYEQYF.

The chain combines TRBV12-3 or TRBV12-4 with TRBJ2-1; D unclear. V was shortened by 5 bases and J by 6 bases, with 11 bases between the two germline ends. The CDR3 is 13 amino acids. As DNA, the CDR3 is TGTGCCAGCAGTCCCCTAAGTATCAATGAGCAGTTCTTC. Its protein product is CASSPLSINEQFF.

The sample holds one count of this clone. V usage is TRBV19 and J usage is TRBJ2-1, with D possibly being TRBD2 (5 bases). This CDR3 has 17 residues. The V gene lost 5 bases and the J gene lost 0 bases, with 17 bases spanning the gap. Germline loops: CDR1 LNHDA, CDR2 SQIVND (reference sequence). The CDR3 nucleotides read TGTGCCAGTAGTCCCCCGCGACTGGGGAGCTCCTACAATGAGCAGTTCTTC. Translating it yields CASSPPRLGSSYNEQFF.

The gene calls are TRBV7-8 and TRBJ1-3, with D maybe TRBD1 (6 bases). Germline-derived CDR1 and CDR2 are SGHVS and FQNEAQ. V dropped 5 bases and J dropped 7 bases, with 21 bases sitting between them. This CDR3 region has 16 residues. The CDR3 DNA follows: TGTGCCAGCAGCGCCCGGACAGTTTGGGAAGGGAACACCATATATTTT. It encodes CASSARTVWEGNTIYF.

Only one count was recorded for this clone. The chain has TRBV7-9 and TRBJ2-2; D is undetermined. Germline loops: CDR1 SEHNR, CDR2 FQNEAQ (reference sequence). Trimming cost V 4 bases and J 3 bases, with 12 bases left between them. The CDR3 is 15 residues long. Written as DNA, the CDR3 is TGTGCCAGCAGCTCACTTACCGGGTACACCGGGGAGCTGTTTTTT. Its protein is CASSSLTGYTGELFF.

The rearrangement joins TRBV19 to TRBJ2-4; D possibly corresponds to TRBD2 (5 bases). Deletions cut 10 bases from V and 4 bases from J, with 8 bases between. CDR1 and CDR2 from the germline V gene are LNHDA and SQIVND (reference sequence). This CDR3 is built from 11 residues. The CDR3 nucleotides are TGTGCCACTAGGACTAAAAACATTCAGTACTTC. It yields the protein CATRTKNIQYF.

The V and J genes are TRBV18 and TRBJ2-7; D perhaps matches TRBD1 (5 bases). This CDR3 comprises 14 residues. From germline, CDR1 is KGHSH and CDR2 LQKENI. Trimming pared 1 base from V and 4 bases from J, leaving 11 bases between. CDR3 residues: CASSPQGVGYEQYF. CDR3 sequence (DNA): TGTGCCAGCTCACCACAAGGGGTTGGGTACGAGCAGTACTTC.

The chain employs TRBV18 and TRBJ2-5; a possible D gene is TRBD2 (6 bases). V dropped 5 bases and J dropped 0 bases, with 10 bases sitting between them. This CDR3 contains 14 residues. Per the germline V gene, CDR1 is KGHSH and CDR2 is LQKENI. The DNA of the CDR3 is TGTGCCAGCTCAGCGGGAAATTACCAAGAGACCCAGTACTTC. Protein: CASSAGNYQETQYF.

CDR3 sequence reads: CASSFQGGVDEQYF. The DNA for the CDR3 is TGTGCCAGCAGCTTCCAAGGGGGCGTGGACGAGCAGTACTTC. This chain links TRBV7-3 with TRBJ2-7; 7 nucleotides match TRBD1. Losses at the gene ends were 3 bases for V and 5 bases for J; bases not matched to a gene: 7. The CDR3 sequence is 14 residues long. In germline, CDR1 is SGHTA, CDR2 FQGTGA.

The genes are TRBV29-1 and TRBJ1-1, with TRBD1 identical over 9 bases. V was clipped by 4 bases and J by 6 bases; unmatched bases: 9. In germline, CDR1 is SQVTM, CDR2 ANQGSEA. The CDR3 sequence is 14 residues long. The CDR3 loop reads CSVVVDRGWSEAFF. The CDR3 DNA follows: TGCAGCGTTGTAGTAGACAGGGGGTGGTCTGAAGCTTTCTTT.

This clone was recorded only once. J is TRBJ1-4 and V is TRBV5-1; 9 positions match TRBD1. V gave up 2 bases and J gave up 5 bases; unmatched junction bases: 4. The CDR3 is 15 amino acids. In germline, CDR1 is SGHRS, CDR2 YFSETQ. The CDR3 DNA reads TGCGCCAGCAGCTTACGGACAGGGGAAAATGAAAAACTGTTTTTT. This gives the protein CASSLRTGENEKLFF. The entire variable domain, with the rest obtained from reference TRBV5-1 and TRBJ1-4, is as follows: KAGVTQTPRYLIKTRGQQVTLSCSPISGHRSVSWYQQTPGQGLQFLFEYFSETQRNKGNFPGRFSGRQFSNSRSEMNVSTLELGDSALYLCASSLRTGENEKLFFGSGTQLSVL.

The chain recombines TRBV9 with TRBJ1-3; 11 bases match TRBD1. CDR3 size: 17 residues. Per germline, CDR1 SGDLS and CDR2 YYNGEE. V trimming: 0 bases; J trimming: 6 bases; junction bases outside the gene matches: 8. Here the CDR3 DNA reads TGTGCCAGCAGCGTAGGAGGAGGACAGGGGGCTGTAAACACCATATATTTT. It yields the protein CASSVGGGQGAVNTIYF.

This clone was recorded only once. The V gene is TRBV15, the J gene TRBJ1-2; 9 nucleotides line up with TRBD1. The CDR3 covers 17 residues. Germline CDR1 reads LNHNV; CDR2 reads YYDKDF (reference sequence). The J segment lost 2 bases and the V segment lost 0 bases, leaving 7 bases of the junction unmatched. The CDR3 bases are TGTGCCACCAGCAGAGATCTCTTGGGACAGGGAAACTATGGCTACACCTTC. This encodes CATSRDLLGQGNYGYTF.